The clone carrying this T cell receptor beta chain was seen only a few times. Its antigen is unidentified. This entry is derived from a study of T cells in Graves' hyperthyroidism and ophthalmopathy. Broader study findings: The majority of expanded thyroid clonotypes above 0.001 also appeared in blood.

Amplified regions were TCR beta CDR3 sequences from RNA transcripts. With the HTBI primer set, the TCR CDR3 went through a first round of RT-PCR. TCRdb reprocessed the multiplex PCR reads via MiXCR and lists one record per CDR3 protein. This sample has about 640,000 distinct CDR3 sequences, with 14% found just once. Germline V gene data show CDR1 as ENHRY and CDR2 as SYGVKD. This CDR3 is built from 12 residues. Trimming cost V 4 bases and J 6 bases, with 7 bases left between them. Uncontrolled infection, other autoimmune disease, pregnancy or lactation disqualified patients from enrolment. This clonotype was obtained from a woman aged 50 to 60 with Graves' ophthalmopathy. This chain uses TRBV10-3 with TRBJ1-5; D possibly corresponds to TRBD1 (6 bases). Specimen: blood. The CDR3 nucleotides are TGTGCCATCAGTGCGGGGGCTCAGCCCCAGCATTTT. Its protein is CAISAGAQPQHF.